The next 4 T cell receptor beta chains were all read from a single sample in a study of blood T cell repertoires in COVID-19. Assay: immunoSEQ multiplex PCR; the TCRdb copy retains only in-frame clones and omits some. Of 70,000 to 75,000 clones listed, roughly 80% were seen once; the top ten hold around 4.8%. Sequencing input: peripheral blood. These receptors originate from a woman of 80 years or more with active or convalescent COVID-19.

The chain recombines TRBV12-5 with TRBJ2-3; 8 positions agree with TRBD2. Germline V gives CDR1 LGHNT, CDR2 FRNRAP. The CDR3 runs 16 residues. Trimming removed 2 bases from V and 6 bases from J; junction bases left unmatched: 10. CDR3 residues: CASGLTTGTRVDTQYF. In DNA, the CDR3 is TGTGCTAGTGGTTTGACAACCGGGACTAGGGTCGATACGCAGTATTTT.

The CDR3 DNA follows: TGTGCCAGCAGCTCGGGGACAGGGTCTACCGGAAACACCATATATTTT. It encodes CASSSGTGSTGNTIYF. The V call is TRBV9, the J call TRBJ1-3; 9 nucleotides match TRBD1. Germline CDR1 SGDLS, CDR2 YYNGEE. This CDR3 is 16 amino acids long. Trimming took 4 bases from V and 4 from J; bases not matched to a gene: 9.

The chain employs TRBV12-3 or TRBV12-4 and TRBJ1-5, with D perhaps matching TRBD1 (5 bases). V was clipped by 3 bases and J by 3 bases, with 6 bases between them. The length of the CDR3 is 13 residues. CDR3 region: CASSFGHNQPQHF. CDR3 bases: TGTGCCAGCAGTTTTGGACACAATCAGCCCCAGCATTTT.

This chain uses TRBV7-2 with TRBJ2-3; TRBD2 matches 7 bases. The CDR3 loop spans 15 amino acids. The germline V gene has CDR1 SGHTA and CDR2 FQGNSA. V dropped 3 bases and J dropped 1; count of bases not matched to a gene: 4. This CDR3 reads CASSFLLAGTDTQYF. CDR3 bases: TGTGCCAGCAGCTTTCTGCTAGCGGGCACAGATACGCAGTATTTT.